The 26 T cell receptor beta chains below come from one sample, sequenced in a study of blood T cell repertoires in COVID-19 (dated by TCRdb to the early 2020s). Library generation was performed with the immunoSEQ multiplex PCR assay. The table was pulled from immuneACCESS by TCRdb, which kept in-frame rearrangements only. Such tables lose some clones; where checked, under half of the loss comes from unresolved V genes, and the rest has no known cause. The sample includes approximately 130,000 clones, with about four fifths observed a single time. 18% of the sample rests with the top ten. The sequenced sample was PBMCs or T cells enriched from blood (not recorded which). The receptors derive from a man aged 25-40 years who had recovered from COVID-19.

The J gene is TRBJ2-7, the V gene TRBV4-1; TRBD1 agrees at 9 bases. Trimming cost V 4 bases and J 4 bases; bases outside gene matches: 5. Germline values: CDR1 MGHRA, CDR2 YSYEKL. The CDR3 is 14 amino acids. The CDR3 loop is CASSLGQGSYEQYF. In DNA, the CDR3 is TGCGCCAGCAGCCTGGGACAGGGATCTTACGAGCAGTACTTC.

The chain employs TRBV5-6 and TRBJ2-7; TRBD2 might be the D (6 bases). V was cut by 4 bases and J by 2 bases, with 16 bases left in between. Germline V lookup: CDR1 SGHDT, CDR2 YYEEEE. This CDR3 region has 15 residues. CDR3 region: CASSPGLAIPYEQYF. CDR3 in DNA: TGTGCCAGCAGCCCCGGGCTAGCGATACCCTACGAGCAGTACTTC.

The rearrangement joins TRBV6-2 or TRBV6-3 to TRBJ2-5, with D perhaps matching TRBD2 (5 bases). Germline-derived CDR1 and CDR2 are MNHEY and SVGEGT. The CDR3 runs 14 residues. V was trimmed by 5 bases and J by 1 base, leaving 11 bases between them. The CDR3 loop reads CASSRGGGQETQYF. The CDR3 nucleotides read TGTGCCAGCAGTCGGGGTGGCGGCCAAGAGACCCAGTACTTC.

The V gene is TRBV5-5, the J gene TRBJ1-1; D remains unclear. V dropped 4 bases and J dropped 3 bases, with 16 bases sitting between them. The CDR3 totals 15 residues. The germline V gene encodes CDR1 SGHKS and CDR2 YYEKEE (reference sequence). In nucleotides, the CDR3 is TGTGCCAGCAGCACCTACCGGGTCCAATACACTGAAGCTTTCTTT. Translating gives CASSTYRVQYTEAFF.

The rearrangement joins TRBV4-1 to TRBJ2-2, with 10 bases fitting TRBD2. This CDR3 spans 21 amino acids. Germline V gives CDR1 MGHRA, CDR2 YSYEKL. V was pared by 1 base and J by 1 base, with 15 bases of the junction left unmatched. For the CDR3, the DNA is TGCGCCAGCAGCCAAGTTGCGGGTAGGGGAATAGCGGGAGGGAACACCGGGGAGCTGTTTTTT. Translated, it gives CASSQVAGRGIAGGNTGELFF.

V and J are TRBV5-1 and TRBJ2-5; TRBD2 agrees at 12 bases. This CDR3 comprises 17 residues. CDR1 SGHRS and CDR2 YFSETQ come from the germline V gene. With 4 bases clipped from V and 1 base from J, the junction kept 8 bases outside the gene matches. CDR3 nucleotide sequence: TGCGCCAGCAGCCCGGGACTAGCGGGCGTGGGCCAAGAGACCCAGTACTTC. Encoded protein: CASSPGLAGVGQETQYF.

V usage is TRBV19 and J usage is TRBJ1-3, with D perhaps matching TRBD1 (5 bases). V was clipped by 6 bases and J by 0 bases, with 12 bases between them. Germline V CDR1 and CDR2: LNHDA, SQIVND (reference sequence). There are 15 residues in the CDR3. CDR3 protein: CASRRQMHSGNTIYF. The CDR3 bases are TGTGCCAGTAGAAGACAGATGCACTCTGGAAACACCATATATTTT.

This clone was observed a single time. The V gene is TRBV15, the J gene TRBJ1-1; a possible D gene is TRBD1 (5 bases). Germline V gives CDR1 LNHNV, CDR2 YYDKDF (reference sequence). The germline V and J ends were trimmed by 3 bases and 4 bases, with 15 bases remaining between them. The CDR3 spans 15 residues. The CDR3 here is CATSSPSTAPTEAFF. In DNA form, the CDR3 reads TGTGCCACCAGCAGCCCTTCGACAGCGCCCACTGAAGCTTTCTTT.

Only one count was recorded for this clone. The chain uses TRBV9 and TRBJ2-1, with 8 nucleotides matching TRBD1. The CDR3 runs to 14 residues. J was trimmed by 4 bases and V by 4 bases; bases with no gene match: 4. CDR1 SGDLS and CDR2 YYNGEE come from the germline V gene. The CDR3 DNA reads TGTGCCAGCAGCCCGGGGACAGGATACAATGAGCAGTTCTTC. This sequence encodes CASSPGTGYNEQFF.

The rearrangement joins TRBV7-8 to TRBJ2-3; 12 positions match TRBD2. V was pared by 2 bases and J by 1 base, with 1 base of the junction left unmatched. This CDR3 has 16 amino acids. CDR1 is SGHVS and CDR2 is FQNEAQ in the germline V gene. The CDR3 spells CASSLRTSGGTDTQYF. CDR3 in DNA: TGTGCCAGCAGCTTAAGGACTAGCGGGGGCACAGATACGCAGTATTTT.

This sequence joins TRBV27 and TRBJ2-3; 9 positions match TRBD1. Per germline, CDR1 MNHEY and CDR2 SMNVEV (reference sequence). V was pared by 1 base and J by 3 bases, with 8 bases of the junction left unmatched. The CDR3 has 17 amino acids. Here the CDR3 reads CASSLYFRQGVTDTQYF. CDR3 nucleotide sequence: TGTGCCAGCAGTTTATATTTTCGACAGGGGGTTACAGATACGCAGTATTTT.

This chain uses TRBV3-1 (or the pseudogene TRBV3-2) with TRBJ1-1; D call uncertain. From germline, CDR1 is LGHDT and CDR2 YNNKEL (reference sequence). V was pared by 4 bases and J by 5 bases, with 17 bases between. The CDR3 is 15 residues long. CDR3 amino acids: CASSPSGSKRTEAFF. For the CDR3, the DNA is TGTGCCAGCAGCCCTTCCGGAAGTAAGCGGACTGAAGCTTTCTTT.

The chain uses TRBV5-1 and TRBJ2-1; D possibly corresponds to TRBD2 (5 bases). CDR3 length equals 14 residues. CDR1 is SGHRS, CDR2 YFSETQ, per germline. Trimming shortened V by 4 bases and J by 4 bases, and 12 bases separated the two germline ends. CDR3 protein: CASSLHRDYNEQFF. The CDR3 DNA reads TGCGCCAGCAGCCTTCACCGGGATTACAATGAGCAGTTCTTC.

The chain is built from TRBV12-5 and TRBJ1-6; perhaps TRBD1 as D (6 bases). The CDR3 has 15 residues. Deletions cut 1 base from V and 7 bases from J, with 11 bases between. In germline, CDR1 is LGHNT, CDR2 FRNRAP. CDR3 nucleotides: TGTGCTAGTGGTTTGGACAGGGTTGTGAATTCACCCCTCCACTTT. Its translation is CASGLDRVVNSPLHF.

The rearrangement uses TRBV11-2 and TRBJ2-7; 13 bases fit TRBD2. V dropped 0 bases and J dropped 2; count of bases not matched to a gene: 1. Germline values: CDR1 SGHAT, CDR2 FQNNGV. The CDR3 runs 16 residues. The CDR3 region has the DNA TGTGCCAGCAGCTTAGACGGACTAGCGGGAGCCTACGAGCAGTACTTC. It translates to CASSLDGLAGAYEQYF.

This chain links TRBV25-1 with TRBJ1-4; 10 bases agree with TRBD1. Germline CDR1 reads MGHDK; CDR2 reads SYGVNS. V lost 1 base to trimming and J lost 7 bases; unmatched junction nucleotides: 3. This CDR3 contains 15 residues. CDR3 protein: CASSEWTGGFEKLFF. The CDR3 DNA follows: TGTGCCAGCAGTGAATGGACAGGGGGGTTTGAAAAACTGTTTTTT.

The rearrangement joins TRBV9 to TRBJ2-2, with 10 bases identical to TRBD1. Trimming removed 0 bases from V and 4 bases from J; junction bases left unmatched: 6. There are 17 residues in the CDR3. Germline V gene data show CDR1 as SGDLS and CDR2 as YYNGEE. The CDR3 loop is CASSVVGTGVSTGELFF. For the CDR3, the DNA is TGTGCCAGCAGCGTAGTCGGGACAGGGGTTTCCACCGGGGAGCTGTTTTTT. The full variable domain, completed using reference TRBV9 and TRBJ2-2, is DSGVTQTPKHLITATGQRVTLRCSPRSGDLSVYWYQQSLDQGLQFLIQYYNGEERAKGNILERFSAQQFPDLHSELNLSSLELGDSALYFCASSVVGTGVSTGELFFGEGSRLTVL.

The chain carries TRBV5-4 and TRBJ1-5, with D possibly matching TRBD1 (5 bases). Deletions cut 5 bases from V and 10 bases from J, with 16 bases between. The CDR3 is made up of 13 amino acids. Germline lookup yields CDR1 SGHNT and CDR2 YYREEE (reference sequence). CDR3 loop: CASSNTVQGPQHF. The CDR3 coding sequence is TGTGCCAGCAGTAATACGGTTCAGGGTCCCCAGCATTTT.

The V and J genes are TRBV2 and TRBJ2-5, with TRBD2 matching 7 bases. Germline V gene data show CDR1 as SNHLY and CDR2 as FYNNEI. This CDR3 is 17 amino acids long. With 5 bases clipped from V and 0 bases from J, the junction kept 12 bases outside the gene matches. CDR3 nucleotides: TGTGCCAGCAGTTTCCATCGACTAGCTGTCAACCAAGAGACCCAGTACTTC. As protein: CASSFHRLAVNQETQYF.

The genes are TRBV5-1 and TRBJ2-2; 10 nucleotides agree with TRBD1. CDR3 length: 16 amino acids. Germline V CDR1 and CDR2: SGHRS, YFSETQ. The ends lost 4 bases at V and 5 bases at J; junction bases unmatched: 8. The DNA of the CDR3 is TGCGCCAGCAGCCCGGGGACAGGGGTGTGGACCGGGGAGCTGTTTTTT. This gives the protein CASSPGTGVWTGELFF.

The chain is built from TRBV27 and TRBJ1-2, with unresolved D. Germline V gene data show CDR1 as MNHEY and CDR2 as SMNVEV (reference sequence). Deletions cut 4 bases from V and 0 bases from J, with 9 bases between. The CDR3 spans 14 residues. CDR3 region: CASSYAGSNYGYTF. The DNA for the CDR3 is TGTGCCAGCAGTTACGCAGGCTCTAACTATGGCTACACCTTC.

In its sample, this clone was seen once. The chain uses TRBV6-5 and TRBJ2-1; TRBD2 agrees at 13 bases. The CDR3 sequence is 16 residues long. CDR1 is MNHEY, CDR2 SVGAGI, per germline. Germline trimming cut 2 bases from V and 6 bases from J; bases unmatched to any gene: 4. The CDR3 coding sequence is TGTGCCAGCAGTTACGAACTAGCGGGGGGGAGCAATGAGCAGTTCTTC. Encoded protein: CASSYELAGGSNEQFF.

This clone came up a few times. CDR3 amino acids: CASSISVQPQHF. The CDR3 DNA is TGTGCCAGTAGTATTTCGGTCCAGCCCCAGCATTTT. The V and J genes are TRBV19 and TRBJ1-5; unclear D gene. The CDR3 covers 12 residues. The V end lost 3 bases, the J end lost 7 bases, and 7 bases lay between the germline ends. The germline CDR1 and CDR2 sequences are LNHDA and SQIVND (reference sequence).

In its sample, this clone was seen once. V usage is TRBV11-2 and J usage is TRBJ1-5; maybe TRBD1 (6 bases). This CDR3 is 14 amino acids long. V was cut by 3 bases and J by 4 bases, with 10 bases left in between. Looked up from germline, CDR1 is SGHAT and CDR2 is FQNNGV. The CDR3 DNA reads TGTGCCAGCAGCTTGGGGACACCTAATCAGCCCCAGCATTTT. This sequence encodes CASSLGTPNQPQHF.

The chain has TRBV5-4 and TRBJ1-3, with D possibly matching TRBD1 (6 bases). CDR3 size: 15 residues. Trimming left V 0 bases short and J 1 base short, with 8 bases between. Germline V CDR1 and CDR2: SGHNT, YYREEE (reference sequence). The CDR3 protein is CASSLAQGSGNTIYF. The DNA of the CDR3 is TGTGCCAGCAGCTTGGCGCAGGGGTCTGGAAACACCATATATTTT.

In its sample, this clone was seen many times. The chain carries TRBV11-2 and TRBJ2-5; maybe TRBD1 (7 bases). V was trimmed by 1 base and J by 2 bases, leaving 11 bases between them. The CDR3 extends over 15 amino acids. CDR1 is SGHAT, CDR2 FQNNGV, per germline. The chain's CDR3 is CASSLAGGLQETQYF. The CDR3 DNA reads as TGTGCCAGCAGCTTAGCAGGGGGGTTACAAGAGACCCAGTACTTC.